This T cell receptor (beta chain) originates from a study of OX40 agonist ivuxolimab in advanced cancers. Study-wide background: Patients' therapy was ivuxolimab, an antibody that acts as an agonist of OX40 (CD134).

Systemic immunosuppression or a history of autoimmune disease excluded patients. Study-wide findings and caveats: There was clonal expansion of CD4+ and CD8+ blood T cells by week 6 at 0.1 to 3.0 mg/kg.

A remark on this clone: Antigen specificity is unknown.

The protocol was immunoSEQ multiplex PCR, while the TCRdb copy is restricted to in-frame clones and leaves out a portion. The profile shows some 64,000 clones, approximately 81% of them singletons. The CDR3 totals 15 residues. The V gene lost 2 bases and the J gene lost 2 bases, with 13 bases spanning the gap. Germline V lookup: CDR1 LGHNA, CDR2 YNFKEQ. The rearrangement uses TRBV4-2 and TRBJ2-7; TRBD2 might be the D (6 bases). The sequence derives from an adult with an advanced solid tumor such as melanoma, head and neck, liver or kidney cancer. The sequences come from CD4+ or CD8+ T cells sorted from blood, collected in a trial of the OX40 agonist ivuxolimab. The CDR3 loop is CASSQLATPTYEQYF. The CDR3 nucleotides are TGTGCCAGCAGCCAACTAGCGACACCTACCTACGAGCAGTACTTC.